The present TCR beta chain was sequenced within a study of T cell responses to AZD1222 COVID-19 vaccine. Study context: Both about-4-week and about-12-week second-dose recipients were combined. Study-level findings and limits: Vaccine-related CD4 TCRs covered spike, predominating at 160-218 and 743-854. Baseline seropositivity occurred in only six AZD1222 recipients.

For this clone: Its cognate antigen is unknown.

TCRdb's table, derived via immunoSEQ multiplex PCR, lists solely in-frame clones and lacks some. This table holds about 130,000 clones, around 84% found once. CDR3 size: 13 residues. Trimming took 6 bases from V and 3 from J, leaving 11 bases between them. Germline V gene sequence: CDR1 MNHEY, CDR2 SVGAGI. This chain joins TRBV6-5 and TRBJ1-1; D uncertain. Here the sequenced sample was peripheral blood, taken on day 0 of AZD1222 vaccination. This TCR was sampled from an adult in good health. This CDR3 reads CASSLLKDTEAFF. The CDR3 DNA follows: TGTGCCAGCAGCCTATTGAAGGACACTGAAGCTTTCTTT.